The entry below describes one T cell receptor beta chain. These data are taken from a study of cytomegalovirus exposure and HLA in healthy donors. The CDR3 has 15 residues. J was trimmed by 11 bases and V by 1 base; bases with no gene match: 12. Looked up from germline, CDR1 is MGHRA and CDR2 is YSYEKL. With 60 Vbeta and 13 Jbeta primers, the PCR was carried out. Sequenced by immunoSEQ multiplex PCR; TCRdb stores in-frame clones only, minus some. The table has 150,000 to 160,000 clones, about four fifths seen once. The receptor was derived from a man between 18 and 35 years old in good health and CMV-seronegative. The V and J genes are TRBV4-1 and TRBJ2-5, with 8 bases lining up with TRBD1. Sequenced: PBMCs. The CDR3 nucleotides read TGCGCCAGCAGCCAAGGCGTAGGGACAGGAGAAGAGCAGTACTTC. This encodes CASSQGVGTGEEQYF.